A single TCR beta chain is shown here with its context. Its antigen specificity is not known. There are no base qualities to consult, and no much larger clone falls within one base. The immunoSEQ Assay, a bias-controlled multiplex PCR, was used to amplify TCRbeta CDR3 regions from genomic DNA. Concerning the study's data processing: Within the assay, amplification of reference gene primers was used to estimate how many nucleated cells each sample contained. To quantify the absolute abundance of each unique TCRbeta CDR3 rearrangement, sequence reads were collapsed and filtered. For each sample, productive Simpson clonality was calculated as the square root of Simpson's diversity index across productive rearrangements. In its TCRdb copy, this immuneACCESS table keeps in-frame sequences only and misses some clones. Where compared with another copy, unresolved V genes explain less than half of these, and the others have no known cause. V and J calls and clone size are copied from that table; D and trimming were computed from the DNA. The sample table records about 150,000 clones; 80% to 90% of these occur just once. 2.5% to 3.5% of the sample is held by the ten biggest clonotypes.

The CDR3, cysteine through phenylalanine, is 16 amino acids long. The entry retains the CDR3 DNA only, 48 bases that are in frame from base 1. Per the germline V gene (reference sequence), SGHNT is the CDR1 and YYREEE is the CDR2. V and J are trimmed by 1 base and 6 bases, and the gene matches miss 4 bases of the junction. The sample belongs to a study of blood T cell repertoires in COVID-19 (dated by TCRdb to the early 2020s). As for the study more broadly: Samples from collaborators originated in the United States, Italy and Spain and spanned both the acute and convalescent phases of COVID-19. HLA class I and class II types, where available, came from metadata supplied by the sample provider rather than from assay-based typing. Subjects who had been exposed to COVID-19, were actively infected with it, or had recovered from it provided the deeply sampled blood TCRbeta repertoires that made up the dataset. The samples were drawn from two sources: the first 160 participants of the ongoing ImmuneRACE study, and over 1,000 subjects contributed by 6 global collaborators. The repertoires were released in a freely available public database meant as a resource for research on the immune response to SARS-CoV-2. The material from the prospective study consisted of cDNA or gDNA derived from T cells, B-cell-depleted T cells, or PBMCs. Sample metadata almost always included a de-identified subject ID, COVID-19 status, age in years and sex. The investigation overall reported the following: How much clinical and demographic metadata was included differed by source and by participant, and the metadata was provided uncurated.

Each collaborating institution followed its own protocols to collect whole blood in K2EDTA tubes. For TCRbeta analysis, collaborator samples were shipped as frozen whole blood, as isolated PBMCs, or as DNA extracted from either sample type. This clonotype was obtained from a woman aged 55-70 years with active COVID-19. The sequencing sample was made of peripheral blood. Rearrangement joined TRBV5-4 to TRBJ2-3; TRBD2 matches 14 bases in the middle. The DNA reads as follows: TGTGCCAGCAGCTTGCGGGGACTAGCGGGAGTGGATACGCAGTATTTT. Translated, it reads CASSLRGLAGVDTQYF.